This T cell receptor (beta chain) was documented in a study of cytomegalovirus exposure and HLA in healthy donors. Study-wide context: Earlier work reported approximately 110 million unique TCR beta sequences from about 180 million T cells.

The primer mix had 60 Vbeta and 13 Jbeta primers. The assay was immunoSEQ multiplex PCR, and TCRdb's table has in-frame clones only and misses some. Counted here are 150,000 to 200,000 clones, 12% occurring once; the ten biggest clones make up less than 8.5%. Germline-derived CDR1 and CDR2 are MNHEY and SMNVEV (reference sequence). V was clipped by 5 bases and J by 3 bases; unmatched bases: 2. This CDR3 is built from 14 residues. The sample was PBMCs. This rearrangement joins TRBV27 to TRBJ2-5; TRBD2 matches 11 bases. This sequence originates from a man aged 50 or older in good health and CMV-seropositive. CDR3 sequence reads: CASSTTSGEETQYF. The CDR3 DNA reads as TGTGCCAGCAGTACGACTAGCGGGGAAGAGACCCAGTACTTC.